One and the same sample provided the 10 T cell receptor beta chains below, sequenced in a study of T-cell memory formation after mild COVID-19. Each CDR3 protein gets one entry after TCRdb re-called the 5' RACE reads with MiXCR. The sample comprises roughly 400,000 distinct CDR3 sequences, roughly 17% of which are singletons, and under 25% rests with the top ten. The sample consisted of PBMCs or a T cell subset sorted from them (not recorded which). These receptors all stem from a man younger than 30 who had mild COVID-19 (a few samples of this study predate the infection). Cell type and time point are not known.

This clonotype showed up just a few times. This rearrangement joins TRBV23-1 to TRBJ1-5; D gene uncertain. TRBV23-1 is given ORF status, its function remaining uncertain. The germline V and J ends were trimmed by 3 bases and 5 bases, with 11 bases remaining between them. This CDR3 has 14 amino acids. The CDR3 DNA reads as TGCGCCAGCAGTCAGCGGGGAGGCCATCAGCCCCAGCATTTT. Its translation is CASSQRGGHQPQHF.

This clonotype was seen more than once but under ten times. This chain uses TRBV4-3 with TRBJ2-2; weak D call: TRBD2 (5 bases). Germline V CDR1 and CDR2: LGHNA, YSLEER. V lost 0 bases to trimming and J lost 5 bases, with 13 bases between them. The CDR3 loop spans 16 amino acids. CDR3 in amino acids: CASSQDRVGETGELFF. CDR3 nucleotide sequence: TGCGCCAGCAGCCAAGATCGCGTGGGAGAGACCGGGGAGCTGTTTTTT.

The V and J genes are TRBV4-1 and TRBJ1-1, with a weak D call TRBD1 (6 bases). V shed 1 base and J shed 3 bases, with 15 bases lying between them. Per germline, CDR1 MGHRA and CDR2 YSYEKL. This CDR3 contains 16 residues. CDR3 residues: CASSQVEGRGYTEAFF. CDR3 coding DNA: TGCGCCAGCAGCCAAGTAGAGGGCAGGGGATACACTGAAGCTTTCTTT.

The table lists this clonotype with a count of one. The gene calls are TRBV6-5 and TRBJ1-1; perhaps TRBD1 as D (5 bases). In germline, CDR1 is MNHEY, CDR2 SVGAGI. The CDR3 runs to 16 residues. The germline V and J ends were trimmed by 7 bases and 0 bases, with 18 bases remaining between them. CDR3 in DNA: TGTGCCAGCACCCAGAGCCGGGGGAACATGAACACTGAAGCTTTCTTT. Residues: CASTQSRGNMNTEAFF.

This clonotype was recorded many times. Here the CDR3 reads CASSYLAAASTDTQYF. In DNA form, the CDR3 reads TGTGCCAGCAGCTACCTGGCGGCAGCTAGCACAGATACGCAGTATTTT. This chain connects TRBV7-9 to TRBJ2-3; D not certain. V was trimmed by 4 bases and J by 0 bases, leaving 14 bases between them. The CDR3 has 16 amino acids. CDR1 SEHNR and CDR2 FQNEAQ come from the germline V gene (reference sequence). Complete variable domain (other parts from reference TRBV7-9 and TRBJ2-3): DTGVSQNPRHKITKRGQNVTFRCDPISEHNRLYWYRQTLGQGPEFLTYFQNEAQLEKSRLLSDRFSAERPKGSFSTLEIQRTEQGDSAMYLCASSYLAAASTDTQYFGPGTRLTVL.

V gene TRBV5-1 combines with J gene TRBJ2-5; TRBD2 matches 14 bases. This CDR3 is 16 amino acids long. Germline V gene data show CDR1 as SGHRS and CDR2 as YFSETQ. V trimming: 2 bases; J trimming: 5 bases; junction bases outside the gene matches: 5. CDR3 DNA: TGCGCCAGCAGCTTTCAGGGACTAGCGGGGGCGGAGACCCAGTACTTC. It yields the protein CASSFQGLAGAETQYF.

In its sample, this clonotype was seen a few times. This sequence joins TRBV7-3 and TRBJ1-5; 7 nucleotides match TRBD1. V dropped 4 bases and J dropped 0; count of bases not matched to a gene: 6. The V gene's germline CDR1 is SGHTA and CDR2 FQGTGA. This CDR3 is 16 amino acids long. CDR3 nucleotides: TGTGCCAGCAGCTCTCCAACAGGGGATAGCAATCAGCCCCAGCATTTT. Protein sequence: CASSSPTGDSNQPQHF.

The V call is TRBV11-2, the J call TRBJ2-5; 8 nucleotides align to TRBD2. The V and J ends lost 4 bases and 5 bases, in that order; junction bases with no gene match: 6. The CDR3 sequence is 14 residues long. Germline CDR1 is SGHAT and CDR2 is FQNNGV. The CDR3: CASSSLAGTETQYF. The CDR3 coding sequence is TGTGCCAGCAGCTCGTTAGCGGGGACGGAGACCCAGTACTTC.

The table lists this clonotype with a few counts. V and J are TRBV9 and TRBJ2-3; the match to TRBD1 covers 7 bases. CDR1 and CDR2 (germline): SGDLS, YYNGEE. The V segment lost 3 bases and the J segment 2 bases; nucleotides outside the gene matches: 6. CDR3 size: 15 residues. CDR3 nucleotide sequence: TGTGCCAGCAGCGCACAGGGGCCGTACACAGATACGCAGTATTTT. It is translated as CASSAQGPYTDTQYF.

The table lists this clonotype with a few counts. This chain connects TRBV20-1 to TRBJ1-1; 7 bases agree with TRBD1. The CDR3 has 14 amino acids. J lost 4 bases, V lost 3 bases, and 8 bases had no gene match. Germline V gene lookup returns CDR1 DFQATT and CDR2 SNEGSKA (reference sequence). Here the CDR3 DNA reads TGCAGTGCTAGGACAGGGCAGGGATTCACTGAAGCTTTCTTT. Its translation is CSARTGQGFTEAFF.